This T cell receptor (beta chain) stems from a study of blood T cell repertoires in COVID-19 (dated by TCRdb to about 2020). Some background on the complete study: Samples from collaborators originated in the United States, Italy and Spain and spanned both the acute and convalescent phases of COVID-19. The material from the prospective study consisted of cDNA or gDNA derived from T cells, B-cell-depleted T cells, or PBMCs. The dataset comprised deeply sampled blood TCRbeta repertoires from subjects exposed to, actively infected with, or recovered from COVID-19. The repertoires were made available in a free public database intended to serve as a resource for research on the immune response to SARS-CoV-2. The samples were drawn from the first 160 participants of the ongoing ImmuneRACE study and from over 950 subjects provided by 6 global collaborators. A de-identified subject ID, COVID-19 status, age in years and sex were almost always included in the sample metadata. Where available, HLA class I and class II types were taken from metadata supplied by the sample provider and were not determined by assay-based typing.

The research as a whole found: How much clinical and demographic metadata was included differed by source and by participant, and the metadata was provided uncurated.

TCRbeta CDR3 regions were amplified from genomic DNA by means of the immunoSEQ Assay, a bias-controlled multiplex PCR. The study's own analysis went as follows. The number of nucleated cells in each sample was estimated by amplification of reference gene primers within the assay. To quantify the absolute abundance of each unique TCRbeta CDR3 rearrangement, sequence reads were collapsed and filtered. For each sample, productive Simpson clonality was calculated by taking the square root of Simpson's diversity index across productive rearrangements. Not all clones reach the TCRdb copy of this immuneACCESS table, which keeps in-frame sequences only. Checked studies attribute under half of the gap to unresolved V genes and leave the rest unexplained. V and J calls and clone size come straight from that table; D and trimming were deduced from the DNA. The sample includes around 120,000 clones, with 75% to 90% observed a single time. The ten largest clonotypes hold approximately 7.7% of the sample.

Collaborating institutions collected whole blood in K2EDTA tubes following their own protocols. Collaborator samples were shipped for TCRbeta analysis as frozen whole blood, isolated PBMCs, or DNA extracted from either sample type. For this clone: Its antigen is still unknown. No much larger clone exists at a distance of one base, and base qualities are not known.

Reading from cysteine to phenylalanine, the CDR3 counts 15 amino acids. CDR3 DNA only is kept here, 45 bases in frame from base 1. The germline V gene yields SGHRS for CDR1 and YFSETQ for CDR2. V loses 2 bases of germline sequence and J loses 0 bases, and the interval between the two ends is 8 bases. Sequencing used peripheral blood. The chain links TRBV5-1 with TRBJ2-2; TRBD1 is a weak D gene call, 5 bases matching. This clonotype was obtained from a human donor in a cohort sampled during active COVID-19. The bases are TGCGCCAGCAGCTTACAGGCCTCGAACACCGGGGAGCTGTTTTTT. This gives the protein CASSLQASNTGELFF.